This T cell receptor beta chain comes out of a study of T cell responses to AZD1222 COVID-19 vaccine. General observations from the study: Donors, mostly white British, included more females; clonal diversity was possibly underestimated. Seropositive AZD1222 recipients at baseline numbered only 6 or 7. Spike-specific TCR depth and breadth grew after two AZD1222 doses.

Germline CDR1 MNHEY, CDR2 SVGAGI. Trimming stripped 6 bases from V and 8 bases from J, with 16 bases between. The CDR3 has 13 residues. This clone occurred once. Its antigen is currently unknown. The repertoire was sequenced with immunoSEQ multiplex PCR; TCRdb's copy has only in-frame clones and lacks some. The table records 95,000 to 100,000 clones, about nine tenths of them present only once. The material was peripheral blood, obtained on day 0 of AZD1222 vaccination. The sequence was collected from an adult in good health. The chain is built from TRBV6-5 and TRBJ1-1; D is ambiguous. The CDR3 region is CASSIITLGEAFF. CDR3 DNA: TGTGCCAGCAGCATCATCACCCTGGGGGAAGCTTTCTTT.